This T cell receptor (beta chain) was documented in a study of graft-versus-host responses after intestinal transplantation. Findings and limits, study-wide: GvH clones were identified in recipient marrow, with some first appearing in ileum or blood. Researchers found peak circulating GvH clone levels linked to early post-transplant HvG declines.

In this sample, this clone turned up a few times. As yet, its antigen is unknown. The protocol was immunoSEQ multiplex PCR, while the TCRdb copy is restricted to in-frame clones and leaves out a portion. The profile shows 60,000 or so clones, more than 75% of them singletons. This CDR3 is built from 17 residues. The germline V gene has CDR1 MGHRA and CDR2 YSYEKL. With 5 bases clipped from V and 1 base from J, the junction kept 11 bases outside the gene matches. The chain combines TRBV4-1 with TRBJ1-1, with 9 positions matching TRBD1. The sequence came from a human patient who received an intestinal transplant, so some T cells may come from the graft donor. Sequenced material: PBMCs, taken roughly 120 days after intestinal transplantation. The CDR3 DNA reads TGCGCCAGCAGCACCCAAGGGGACAGGGACGGGAACACTGAAGCTTTCTTT. This translates into CASSTQGDRDGNTEAFF.